Included here is one T cell receptor (beta chain) sequence, with context. Seattle participants joined during active infection and were tracked over time. Here immunoSEQ multiplex PCR was the method, and the copy in TCRdb shows in-frame clones only, minus some. The sample lists over 200,000 clones, approximately 90% occurring once. The CDR3 length is 12 residues. V was pared by 7 bases and J by 4 bases, with 6 bases of the junction left unmatched. Germline V gives CDR1 SQVTM, CDR2 ANQGSEA. The data originate from a study of blood T cell repertoires in COVID-19. At the level of the study: There were acute and convalescent COVID-19 samples, and they came from the United States, Italy and Spain. T cells, B-cell-depleted T cells, or PBMCs provided the cDNA or gDNA that served as material.

This TCR derives from a man younger than 40 with COVID-19, enrolled during active disease. This chain connects TRBV29-1 to TRBJ1-2; 7 bases agree with TRBD1. The sequencing input was peripheral blood. DNA for the CDR3: TGCAGCGCTGGAGGACAGGCCTATGGCTACACCTTC. Protein: CSAGGQAYGYTF.